The source of this T cell receptor beta chain is a study of a mutant IDH1 vaccine in newly diagnosed glioma. Profiling relied on immunoSEQ multiplex PCR, and the TCRdb table lists in-frame clones only, not all of them. The table shows roughly 70,000 clones, with over 70% occurring only once. Specified time point: baseline, week 1 (first vaccination visit). The sample's treatment: pre-vaccination baseline after standard-of-care therapy. The starting material was peripheral blood mononuclear cells (PBMCs), obtained from a glioma patient treated with radiotherapy, temozolomide or both. The clonotype comes from a woman aged 18-29 years with glioma. Some clones in this sample may be carry-over from other donors' samples.

CDR3 region: CASSPGSTTEAFF. CDR3 nucleotides: TGTGCCAGCAGTCCAGGATCGACCACTGAAGCTTTCTTT. The chain carries TRBV6-4 and TRBJ1-1; D gene unclear. The CDR3 covers 13 residues. Per germline, CDR1 MRHNA and CDR2 SNTAGT. V was cut by 5 bases and J by 4 bases, with 11 bases left in between.